This record covers a single T cell receptor (beta chain). These data originate in a study of blood T cell repertoires in COVID-19. At the level of the study: Collection of acute and convalescent COVID-19 samples took place in the United States, Italy and Spain. The cDNA or gDNA used as material had been derived from T cells, B-cell-depleted T cells, or PBMCs.

V lost 0 bases to trimming and J lost 6 bases, with 6 bases between them. CDR1 is LGHNA and CDR2 is YNFKEQ in the germline V gene. The length of the CDR3 is 12 residues. Produced via immunoSEQ multiplex PCR; TCRdb's table is partial and in-frame only. The sample yields around 220,000 clones, under 95% seen once. Two negative PCRs, clearance, or symptom resolution characterized the recovered Cohort 3 donors. This chain links TRBV4-2 with TRBJ2-7, with no clear D. Sequenced sample: PBMCs or T cells enriched from blood (not recorded which). This receptor was identified in a woman aged 18-30 years who had recovered from COVID-19. CDR3 region: CASSQDRAEQYF. The CDR3 DNA reads as TGTGCCAGCAGCCAAGATAGAGCCGAGCAGTACTTC.